This entry is about one TCR beta chain. Antigen specificity is unknown. These data are taken from a study of CD8+ T cells in alopecia areata. RNA extraction and reverse transcription yielded cDNA as sequencing template. Profiling relied on immunoSEQ multiplex PCR, and the TCRdb table lists in-frame clones only, not all of them. The sample has about 110,000 clones, roughly 84% seen once. Study-wide points: Just one nonresponder means the tie between baseline CD8+ expansion and response stays uncertain.

From germline, CDR1 is LNHDA and CDR2 SQIVND (reference sequence). This CDR3 contains 13 residues. With 5 bases removed from V and 0 bases from J, the gap between germline ends came to 6 bases. Treatment defined: oral pan-JAK inhibitor, 5-10 mg twice daily. The specimen was CD8+ T cells sorted from blood, collected at week 24, from a patient treated with tofacitinib. The sequence came from a human donor with alopecia areata. The chain carries TRBV19 and TRBJ2-3; D ambiguous. CDR3 in amino acids: CASSPVSTDTQYF. As DNA, the CDR3 is TGTGCCAGTAGTCCGGTTAGCACAGATACGCAGTATTTT.